A selection of T cell receptor beta chains follows, all from one sample in a study of OX40 agonist ivuxolimab in advanced cancers. TCRdb's table, derived via immunoSEQ multiplex PCR, lists solely in-frame clones and lacks some. The sample carries about 82,000 clones, less than 90% recorded once. The sample in question was CD4+ or CD8+ T cells sorted from blood, obtained in a trial of the OX40 agonist ivuxolimab. The receptors shown here come from an adult with an advanced solid tumor such as melanoma, head and neck, liver or kidney cancer. The CDR3 runs from the conserved cysteine through the conserved F or W. Each record gives: J gene, D gene, clone size, V gene, CDR3 DNA, CDR3 protein. A D gene is named only where the DNA matches it firmly. Clone sizes are given selectively: once, few, many, or a class where the clone is expanded.

j_gene: TRBJ1-5
d_gene: NA
abundance: NA
v_gene: TRBV23-1
CDR3nt: TGCGCCAGCAGTCAACAACACCATAGCAATCAGCCCCAGCATTTT
CDR3aa: CASSQQHHSNQPQHF

j_gene: TRBJ2-7
d_gene: TRBD1
abundance: NA
v_gene: TRBV18
CDR3nt: TGTGCCAGCTCACCAAGGGGACAGGGGGCCTCCCGTGGCGAGCAGTACTTC
CDR3aa: CASSPRGQGASRGEQYF

j_gene: TRBJ1-4
d_gene: NA
abundance: NA
v_gene: TRBV6-4
CDR3nt: TGTGCCAGCAGTGACTCAGAGGGACACAGACTGTTTTTT
CDR3aa: CASSDSEGHRLFF

j_gene: TRBJ2-2
d_gene: NA
abundance: few
v_gene: TRBV7-9
CDR3nt: TGTGCCAGCAGCGGAGGGGAGCTGTTTTTT
CDR3aa: CASSGGELFF

j_gene: TRBJ2-1
d_gene: TRBD2
abundance: NA
v_gene: TRBV9
CDR3nt: TGTGCCAGCAGCGCCGGCGGGGCGGGGGGTTCCTACAATGAGCAGTTCTTC
CDR3aa: CASSAGGAGGSYNEQFF

j_gene: TRBJ2-3
d_gene: TRBD2
abundance: NA
v_gene: TRBV9
CDR3nt: TGTGCCAGCAGTGCAAGAGCCCAGCGGGGTGCAGATACGCAGTATTTT
CDR3aa: CASSARAQRGADTQYF

j_gene: TRBJ2-7
d_gene: TRBD1
abundance: NA
v_gene: TRBV7-8
CDR3nt: TGTGCCAGCAGCCCGGGACAGATTTACGAGCAGTACTTC
CDR3aa: CASSPGQIYEQYF

j_gene: TRBJ1-1
d_gene: NA
abundance: NA
v_gene: TRBV30
CDR3nt: TGTGCCTGGAGTGGCACCTGGGAAACTGAAGCTTTCTTT
CDR3aa: CAWSGTWETEAFF

j_gene: TRBJ1-1
d_gene: NA
abundance: few
v_gene: TRBV19
CDR3nt: TGTGCCAGTAGGCTAGACGGCGCCTCCGCGGATGCTTTCTTT
CDR3aa: CASRLDGASADAFF

j_gene: TRBJ1-4
d_gene: NA
abundance: once
v_gene: TRBV2
CDR3nt: TGTGCCAGCAGTCGGGACTGGACTAATGAAAAACTGTTTTTT
CDR3aa: CASSRDWTNEKLFF